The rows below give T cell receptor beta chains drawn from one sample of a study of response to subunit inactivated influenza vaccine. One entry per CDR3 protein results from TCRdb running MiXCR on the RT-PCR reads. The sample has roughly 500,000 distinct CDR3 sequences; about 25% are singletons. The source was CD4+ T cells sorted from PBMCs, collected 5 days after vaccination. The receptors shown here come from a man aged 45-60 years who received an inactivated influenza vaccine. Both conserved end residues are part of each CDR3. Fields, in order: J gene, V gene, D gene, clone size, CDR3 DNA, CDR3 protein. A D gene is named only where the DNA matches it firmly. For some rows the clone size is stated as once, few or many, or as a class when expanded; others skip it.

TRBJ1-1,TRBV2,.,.,TGTGCCAGCAGGGGATTTCAGATAATGAACACTGAAGCTTTCTTT,CASRGFQIMNTEAFF
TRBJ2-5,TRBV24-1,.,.,TGTGCCACCGCTGATTCGGGACACTTGAAGGGGACCCAGTACTTC,CATADSGHLKGTQYF
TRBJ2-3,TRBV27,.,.,TGTGCCAGCAGTTTCTTCAAGACAGATACGCAGTATTTT,CASSFFKTDTQYF
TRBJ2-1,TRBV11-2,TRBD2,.,TGTGCCAGCAGCTTAGTTAGCGGGATCGGCAATGAGCAGTTCTTC,CASSLVSGIGNEQFF
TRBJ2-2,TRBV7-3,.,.,TGTGCCAGCACCCCGGGGACCGGGGAGCTGTTTTTT,CASTPGTGELFF
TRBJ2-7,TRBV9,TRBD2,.,TGTGCCAGCAGCCCCGGACTAGCGGGAGCCGCCTACGAGCAGTACTTC,CASSPGLAGAAYEQYF
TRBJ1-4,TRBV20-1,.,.,TGCAGTGCTAGAGATCAGCCAACTAATGAAAAACTGTTTTTT,CSARDQPTNEKLFF
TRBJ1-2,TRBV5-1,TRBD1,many,TGCGCCAGCAGCCCTGGACAGGGGGTGAACTATGGCTACACCTTC,CASSPGQGVNYGYTF
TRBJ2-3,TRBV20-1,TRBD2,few,TGCAGTGCTTTAGGAGCGGGAGTATCAGATACGCAGTATTTT,CSALGAGVSDTQYF
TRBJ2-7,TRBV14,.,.,TGTGCCAGCAGCCACTATGCCCCCTACGAGCAGTACTTC,CASSHYAPYEQYF
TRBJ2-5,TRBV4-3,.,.,TGCGCCAGCAGCCAACTCCTCGAATGGGAGACCCAGTACTTC,CASSQLLEWETQYF
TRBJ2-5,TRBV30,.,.,TGTGCCTGGAGTGGAGGGGAGACCCAGTACTTC,CAWSGGETQYF
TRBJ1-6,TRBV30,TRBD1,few,TGTGCCTGGAAACCCATGGACAGGGAAAATTCACCCCTCCACTTT,CAWKPMDRENSPLHF
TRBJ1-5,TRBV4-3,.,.,TGCGCCAGCAGCCTAGAGGCTCATAGCAATCAGCCCCAGCATTTT,CASSLEAHSNQPQHF
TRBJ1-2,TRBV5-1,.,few,TGCGCCAGCAGCTTGTTAATGAACTATGGCTACACCTTC,CASSLLMNYGYTF
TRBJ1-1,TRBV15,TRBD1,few,TGTGCCACCAGCAAAGGGCTAGAGAGGGGGCAGAACACTGAAGCTTTCTTT,CATSKGLERGQNTEAFF
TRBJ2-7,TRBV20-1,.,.,TGCAGTGCTTCCGACGGTCCCTACGAGCAGTACTTC,CSASDGPYEQYF
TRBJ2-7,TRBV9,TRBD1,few,TGTGCCAGCAGCGTAGGACAGGGGTTGACCTACGAGCAGTACTTC,CASSVGQGLTYEQYF
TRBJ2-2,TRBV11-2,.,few,TGTGCCAGCAGCTCCCGGGCTTCTACAGGGTCCGGGGAGCTGTTTTTT,CASSSRASTGSGELFF
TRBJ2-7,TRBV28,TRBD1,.,TGTGCCAGCAGTTTACCCCCGGGACAGGTGTACGAGCAGTACTTC,CASSLPPGQVYEQYF
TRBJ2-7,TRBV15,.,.,TGTGCCACCAGCAGAGGACTGGGGGCCCAGTACGAGCAGTACTTC,CATSRGLGAQYEQYF